The present T cell receptor (beta chain) was sequenced within a study of PD-1 blockade in classical Hodgkin lymphoma. Points from the study as a whole: Reports indicated that newly diagnosed patients had lower baseline TCR diversity than healthy donors did. Unlike CD8+ TCR diversity, which did not rise significantly by C4D1, CD4+ TCR diversity did. Complete responders showed a baseline diversity that resembled the diversity of newly diagnosed patients. Sources of repertoire differences remain undefined, possibly disease activity or prior therapy.

Each and every patient relapsed after autologous stem cell transplantation, and patients got differing brentuximab vedotin exposure. The CDR3 has 16 amino acids. V lost 4 bases to trimming and J lost 4 bases; unmatched junction nucleotides: 10. From germline, CDR1 is MGHRA and CDR2 YSYEKL. Comments on this clone: The antigen remains unidentified.

Measured with immunoSEQ multiplex PCR; TCRdb has only the in-frame clones, and not every one. The sample holds 29,000 or so clones, roughly 70% seen once. This clonotype was sampled from a human donor with classical Hodgkin lymphoma. The gene calls are TRBV4-1 and TRBJ2-1, with 7 bases matching TRBD2. The specimen was peripheral blood mononuclear cells (PBMCs), collected before the second cycle of nivolumab. The CDR3 nucleotides read TGCGCCAGCAGCCCGGGAGGATTAGGGGCATACAATGAGCAGTTCTTC. Amino acid sequence: CASSPGGLGAYNEQFF.